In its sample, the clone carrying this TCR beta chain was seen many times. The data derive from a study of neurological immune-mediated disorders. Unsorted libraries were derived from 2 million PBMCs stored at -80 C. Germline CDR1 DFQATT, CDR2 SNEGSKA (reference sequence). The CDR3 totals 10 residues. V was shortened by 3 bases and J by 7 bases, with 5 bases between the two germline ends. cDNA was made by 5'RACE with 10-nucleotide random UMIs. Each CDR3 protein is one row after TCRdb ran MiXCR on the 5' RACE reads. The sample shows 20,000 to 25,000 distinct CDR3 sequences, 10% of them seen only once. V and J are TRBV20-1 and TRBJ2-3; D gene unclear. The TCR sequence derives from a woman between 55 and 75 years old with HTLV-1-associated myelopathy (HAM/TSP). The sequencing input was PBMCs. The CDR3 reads CSASSYTQYF. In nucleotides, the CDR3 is TGCAGTGCTAGCTCCTATACGCAGTATTTT.